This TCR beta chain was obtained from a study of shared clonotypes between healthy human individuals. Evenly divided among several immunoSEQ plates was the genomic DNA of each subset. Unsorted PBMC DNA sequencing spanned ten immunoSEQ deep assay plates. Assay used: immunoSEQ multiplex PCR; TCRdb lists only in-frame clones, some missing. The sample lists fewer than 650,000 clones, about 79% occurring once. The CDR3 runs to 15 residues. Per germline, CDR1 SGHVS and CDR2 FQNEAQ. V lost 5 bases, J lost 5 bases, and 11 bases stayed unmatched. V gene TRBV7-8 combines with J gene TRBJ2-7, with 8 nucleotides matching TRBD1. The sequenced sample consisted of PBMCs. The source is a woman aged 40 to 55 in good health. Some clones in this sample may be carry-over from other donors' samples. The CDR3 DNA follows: TGTGCCAGCAGCCTTCCGGACAGGGAGTATAACGAGCAGTACTTC. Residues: CASSLPDREYNEQYF.